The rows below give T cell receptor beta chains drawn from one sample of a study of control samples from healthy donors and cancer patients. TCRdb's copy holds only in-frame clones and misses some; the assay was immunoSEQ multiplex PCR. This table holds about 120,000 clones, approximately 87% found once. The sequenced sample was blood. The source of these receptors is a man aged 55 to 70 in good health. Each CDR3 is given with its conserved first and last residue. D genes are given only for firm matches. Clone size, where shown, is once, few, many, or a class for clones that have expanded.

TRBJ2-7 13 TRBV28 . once TGTGCCAGCAGTTTTCTTGTGGGGTACGAGCAGTACTTC CASSFLVGYEQYF
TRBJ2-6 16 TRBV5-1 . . TGCGCCAGCAGCCTAGAGGGGTCCTTTGGGGCCAACGTCCTGACTTTC CASSLEGSFGANVLTF
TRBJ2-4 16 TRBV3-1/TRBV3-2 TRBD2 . TGTGCCAGCAGCCAATCAAGCGGGGTGGGGAAAAACATTCAGTACTTC CASSQSSGVGKNIQYF
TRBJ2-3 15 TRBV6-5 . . TGTGCCAGCAGTTACTCGTGGAGGGGCACAGATACGCAGTATTTT CASSYSWRGTDTQYF
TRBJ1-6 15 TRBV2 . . TGTGCCAGCAATAAACGACAGGAATCAAATTCACCCCTCCACTTT CASNKRQESNSPLHF
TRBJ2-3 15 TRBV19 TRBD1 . TGTGCCAGTAGTATGCAACAGGGGGACACAGATACGCAGTATTTT CASSMQQGDTDTQYF
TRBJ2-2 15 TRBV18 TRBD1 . TGTGCCAGCTCACCAACGACAGGGTACACCGGGGAGCTGTTTTTT CASSPTTGYTGELFF
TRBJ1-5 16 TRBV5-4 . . TGTGCCAGCAGCTTGGTAGGTCCAGGGAGCAATCAGCCCCAGCATTTT CASSLVGPGSNQPQHF
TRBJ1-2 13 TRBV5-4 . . TGTGCCAGCAGCTCCTACGATATCTATGGCTACACCTTC CASSSYDIYGYTF
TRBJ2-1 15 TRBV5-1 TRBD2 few TGCGCCAGCAGCTTGGGACTAGCGGGGGAGGGTGAGCAGTTCTTC CASSLGLAGEGEQFF
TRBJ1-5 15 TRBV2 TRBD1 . TGTGCCAGCACCAAGGACAGGGGGGACAATCAGCCCCAGCATTTT CASTKDRGDNQPQHF
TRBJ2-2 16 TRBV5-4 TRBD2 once TGTGCCAGCAGCGGCGGGGGGACCTCGAACACCGGGGAGCTGTTTTTT CASSGGGTSNTGELFF
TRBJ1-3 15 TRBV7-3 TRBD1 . TGTGCCAGCAGCTTAACTACAGGGGCTGGAAACACCATATATTTT CASSLTTGAGNTIYF
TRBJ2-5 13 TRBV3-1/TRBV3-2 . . TGTGCCAGCAGCCGGGCGGACGCCGAACGCCAGTACTTC CASSRADAERQYF
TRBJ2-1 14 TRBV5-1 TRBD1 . TGCGCCAGCAGCTTGGCCTCCCAGGGGGATGAGCAGTTCTTC CASSLASQGDEQFF
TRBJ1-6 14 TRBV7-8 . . TGTGCCAGCAGCTTACTAGGGGAAGGATCACCCCTCCACTTT CASSLLGEGSPLHF
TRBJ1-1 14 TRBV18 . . TGTGCCAGCTCACCCGCCGGGAGGAACACTGAAGCTTTCTTT CASSPAGRNTEAFF
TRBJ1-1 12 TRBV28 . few TGTGCCAGCAAGGAGATGAACACTGAAGCTTTCTTT CASKEMNTEAFF
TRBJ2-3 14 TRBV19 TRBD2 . TGTGCCAGTAGTCTAGCGGGGTACACAGATACGCAGTATTTT CASSLAGYTDTQYF
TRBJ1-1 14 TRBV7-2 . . TGTGCCAGCAGCTTATGGGGGACTCCTGGGGAAGCTTTCTTT CASSLWGTPGEAFF
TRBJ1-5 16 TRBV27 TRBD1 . TGTGCCAGCAGTGTGGGACAGACGTCGAGCAATCAGCCCCAGCATTTT CASSVGQTSSNQPQHF
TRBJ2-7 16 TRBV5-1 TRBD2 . TGCGCCAGCAGCTCCCTAAGTCGGGGGGATGTCTACGAGCAGTACTTC CASSSLSRGDVYEQYF
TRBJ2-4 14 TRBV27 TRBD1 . TGTGCCAGCAGATACGGACAGGGGTGGGACATTCAGTACTTC CASRYGQGWDIQYF
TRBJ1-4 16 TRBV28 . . TGTGCCAGCAGTTCATCGGACACCAAGGTGAATGAAAAACTGTTTTTT CASSSSDTKVNEKLFF
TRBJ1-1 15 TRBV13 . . TGTGCCAGCAGCTTAGGGGGGCAGGGGAGTCCTGAAGCTTTCTTT CASSLGGQGSPEAFF
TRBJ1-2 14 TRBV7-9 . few TGTGCCAGCAGCCGACTCGAACGGGGAGGAGGCTACACCTTC CASSRLERGGGYTF
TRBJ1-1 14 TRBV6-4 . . TGTGCCAGCAGGGAGACAGATTTGAACACTGAAGCTTTCTTT CASRETDLNTEAFF
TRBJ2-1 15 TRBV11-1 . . TGTGCCAGCAGACAAACAAAAAACTCCTACAATGAGCAGTTCTTC CASRQTKNSYNEQFF
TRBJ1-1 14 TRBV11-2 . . TGTGCCAGCAGCCCGACAGCCGGGAACACTGAAGCTTTCTTT CASSPTAGNTEAFF
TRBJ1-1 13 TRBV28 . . TGTGCCAGCAGCCTTGGCACTATCACTGAAGCTTTCTTT CASSLGTITEAFF
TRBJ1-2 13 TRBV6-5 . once TGTGCCAGCAGTTACTCGGGCTCCTATGGCTACACCTTC CASSYSGSYGYTF
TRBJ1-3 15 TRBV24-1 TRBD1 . TGTGCCACCAGTGATTCAGGGGGTATTGGAAACACCATATATTTT CATSDSGGIGNTIYF
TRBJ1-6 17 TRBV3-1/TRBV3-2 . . TGTGCCAGCAGCCAAGTTGCCTCCCGAAGGGATAATTCACCCCTCCACTTT CASSQVASRRDNSPLHF
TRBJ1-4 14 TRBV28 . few TGTGCCAGCAGTTTGGGAGGGTGGGATGAAAAACTGTTTTTT CASSLGGWDEKLFF
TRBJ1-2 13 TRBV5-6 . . TGTGCCAGCAGCTTGGCCGGGGAATATGGCTACACCTTC CASSLAGEYGYTF
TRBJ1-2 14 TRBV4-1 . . TGCGCCAGCAGCCAAGAAGAAGGAGCCTATGGCTACACCTTC CASSQEEGAYGYTF
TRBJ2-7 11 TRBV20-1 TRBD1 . TGCAGTGCTACGGGACAGGTCGAGCAGTACTTC CSATGQVEQYF
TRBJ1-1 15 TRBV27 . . TGTGCCAGCAGTACCCACGGGACTCCTAACACTGAAGCTTTCTTT CASSTHGTPNTEAFF
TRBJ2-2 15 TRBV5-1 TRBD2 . TGCGCCAGCAGCTGGACTAGCGGATTCACCGGGGAGCTGTTTTTT CASSWTSGFTGELFF
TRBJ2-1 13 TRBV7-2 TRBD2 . TGTGCCAGCAGCTCGCACGGGAGGAATGAGCAGTTCTTC CASSSHGRNEQFF
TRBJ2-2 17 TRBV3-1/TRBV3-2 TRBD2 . TGTGCCAGCCATCTAGCGGGGGAGACCCCAAACACCGGGGAGCTGTTTTTT CASHLAGETPNTGELFF
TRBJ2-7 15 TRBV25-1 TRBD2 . TGTGCCAGCAGTAGGGCGGGGGGCAGCTCCTACGAGCAGTACTTC CASSRAGGSSYEQYF
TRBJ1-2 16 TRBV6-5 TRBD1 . TGTGCCAGCAGTTATTTAACAGGGGCGTCGAACTATGGCTACACCTTC CASSYLTGASNYGYTF
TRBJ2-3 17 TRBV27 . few TGTGCCAGCAGTTTAAGGTTCCAGGGGTGGAGTACAGATACGCAGTATTTT CASSLRFQGWSTDTQYF
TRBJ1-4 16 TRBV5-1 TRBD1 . TGCGCCAGCAGCCCGGGCGCAGGGGGCGCGAGTGAAAAACTGTTTTTT CASSPGAGGASEKLFF
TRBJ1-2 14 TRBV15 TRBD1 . TGTGCCACCAGCAGGGGACAGGATTGGGATGGCTACACCTTC CATSRGQDWDGYTF